This T cell receptor (beta chain) is drawn from a study of shared clonotypes between healthy human individuals. Germline lookup yields CDR1 KGHSH and CDR2 LQKENI. Trimming removed 2 bases from V and 1 base from J, with 3 bases in between. This CDR3 has 13 amino acids. Sequenced by immunoSEQ multiplex PCR; TCRdb stores in-frame clones only, minus some. Of a few million clones in the sample, about 90% were seen once. The chain carries TRBV18 and TRBJ2-1; D not resolved. The source is a man between 18 and 35 years old in good health. Some clones in this sample may be carry-over from other donors' samples. The sequenced sample consisted of naive CD4+ T cells from PBMCs. Subset denoted: CD45RA+ positively selected. The CDR3 protein is CASSPMSYNEQFF. CDR3 in DNA: TGTGCCAGCTCACCAATGTCCTACAATGAGCAGTTCTTC.